Sequencing of this TCR beta chain was carried out in a study of CD8 T cells in ankylosing spondylitis. The germline CDR1 and CDR2 sequences are SGHRS and YFSETQ. The CDR3 is 16 amino acids. The ends were cut back, 6 bases at V and 0 bases at J, with 17 bases in the middle. This clonotype was counted at least ten times. Its antigen is not identified. Using quantitative 5'-RACE with molecular barcodes, the authors made TCR beta libraries. TCRdb reprocessed the 5' RACE reads via MiXCR and lists one record per CDR3 protein. Of approximately 100,000 distinct CDR3 sequences in the sample, 7.5% to 9% were seen once. The study, taken as a whole, reports: Both synovial fluid and blood in reactive arthritis had previously been reported to carry some motif variants. Disease-linked clones were reportedly significantly enriched in matched ankylosing spondylitis synovial fluid.

This receptor was taken from a male donor with ankylosing spondylitis or in good health (not recorded which). This chain connects TRBV5-1 to TRBJ2-3, with D perhaps matching TRBD2 (6 bases). The material sequenced was blood, either unsorted or a sorted T cell fraction (not recorded which). In DNA form, the CDR3 reads TGCGCCAGCACCGGCCAGAGCGGGCGAAGCACAGATACGCAGTATTTT. Protein product: CASTGQSGRSTDTQYF.